One sample yielded the 14 T cell receptor beta chains listed below, sequenced in a study of T cell changes during pregnancy in multiple sclerosis. Method: immunoSEQ multiplex PCR; TCRdb's copy keeps in-frame clones and lacks some. Among about 40,000 clones listed, approximately 88% were seen once. Sequenced material: peripheral blood, taken in the first trimester of pregnancy. These receptors were collected from a female donor in good health, enrolled as a control in a pregnancy study.

With respect to this clone: Other DNA sequences in the sample encode the same CDR3. The V gene is TRBV7-2, the J gene TRBJ2-5; unclear D gene. This CDR3 region has 11 residues. CDR1 and CDR2 (germline): SGHTA, FQGNSA. V lost 5 bases and J lost 2, with 3 bases in between. CDR3 DNA: TGTGCCAGCAGCCCTCAAGAGACCCAGTACTTC. Translated, it gives CASSPQETQYF.

This rearrangement joins TRBV9 to TRBJ1-1; perhaps TRBD1 as D (6 bases). The CDR3 loop spans 13 amino acids. The germline gives CDR1 SGDLS, CDR2 YYNGEE. The germline V and J ends were trimmed by 2 bases and 2 bases, with 7 bases remaining between them. In DNA form, the CDR3 reads TGTGCCAGCAGCGTGACAGGAAACACTGAAGCTTTCTTT. Translation gives CASSVTGNTEAFF.

This clone came up a few times. This chain connects TRBV29-1 to TRBJ2-7; 7 bases are a match to TRBD1. The CDR3 extends over 16 amino acids. CDR1 is SQVTM and CDR2 is ANQGSEA in the germline V gene. V shed 6 bases and J 1 base; nucleotides not matched to a gene: 15. CDR3 sequence reads: CSVLPDDRADSYEQYF. In nucleotides, the CDR3 is TGCAGCGTCCTCCCAGACGACAGGGCGGATTCCTACGAGCAGTACTTC.

The chain recombines TRBV19 with TRBJ1-3; D unresolved. The ends were cut back, 4 bases at V and 1 base at J, with 5 bases in the middle. The length of the CDR3 is 13 residues. Per germline, CDR1 LNHDA and CDR2 SQIVND (reference sequence). The CDR3 nucleotides are TGTGCCAGTAGTAGCCAGTCTGGAAACACCATATATTTT. It specifies CASSSQSGNTIYF.

The chain employs TRBV4-2 and TRBJ2-3; 10 bases fit TRBD2. The germline gives CDR1 LGHNA, CDR2 YNFKEQ. The CDR3 extends over 18 amino acids. V dropped 2 bases and J dropped 4; count of bases not matched to a gene: 12. The CDR3 sequence: CASSQLSSGGARADTQYF. In DNA, the CDR3 is TGTGCCAGCAGCCAATTGTCAAGCGGGGGGGCCCGGGCAGATACGCAGTATTTT.

The rearrangement links TRBV4-3 to TRBJ2-3; 11 bases match TRBD2. Germline V gives CDR1 LGHNA, CDR2 YSLEER. V was clipped by 5 bases and J by 2 bases; unmatched bases: 6. The CDR3 spans 16 residues. The CDR3 DNA follows: TGCGCCAGCAGCGGGATAGCGGGGGGGAACACAGATACGCAGTATTTT. Amino acids: CASSGIAGGNTDTQYF.

The chain couples TRBV7-9 to TRBJ1-5; D is possibly TRBD1 (5 bases). Trimming stripped 5 bases from V and 6 bases from J, with 14 bases between. Germline V lookup: CDR1 SEHNR, CDR2 FQNEAQ (reference sequence). This CDR3 region has 14 residues. This CDR3 is CASSHAGLGQPQHF. The CDR3, as DNA: TGTGCCAGCAGCCACGCAGGGTTGGGTCAGCCCCAGCATTTT.

J is TRBJ2-5 and V is TRBV9, with TRBD1 identical over 9 bases. With V trimmed by 2 bases and J by 5 bases, 4 bases remained unmatched. The CDR3 runs to 14 residues. Germline-derived CDR1 and CDR2 are SGDLS and YYNGEE. Here the CDR3 reads CASSVGQGRETQYF. The DNA for the CDR3 is TGTGCCAGCAGCGTGGGACAGGGTCGGGAGACCCAGTACTTC.

The genes are TRBV9 and TRBJ1-5, with 9 bases aligning to TRBD1. The length of the CDR3 is 15 residues. Trimming cost V 0 bases and J 4 bases; bases outside gene matches: 2. The germline gives CDR1 SGDLS, CDR2 YYNGEE. The CDR3 DNA follows: TGTGCCAGCAGCGTAGGGGACAGGGTAAATCAGCCCCAGCATTTT. Its protein product is CASSVGDRVNQPQHF.

The rearrangement uses TRBV19 and TRBJ2-2, with D unclear. V lost 11 bases, J lost 4 bases, and 14 bases lay in between. CDR1 and CDR2 from the germline V gene are LNHDA and SQIVND (reference sequence). This CDR3 is built from 13 residues. Written as DNA, the CDR3 is TGTGCCCGACGACGCAGGCCCACCGGGGAGCTGTTTTTT. The encoded protein is CARRRRPTGELFF.

The rearrangement joins TRBV23-1 to TRBJ2-1, with 8 bases aligning to TRBD1. TRBV23-1 is marked as an open reading frame, function uncertain. This CDR3 comprises 18 residues. V trimming: 0 bases; J trimming: 1 base; junction bases outside the gene matches: 8. CDR3 loop: CASSQSNGGQGSYNEQFF. The DNA of the CDR3 is TGCGCCAGCAGTCAATCTAACGGCGGACAGGGATCCTACAATGAGCAGTTCTTC.

V is TRBV11-2 and J is TRBJ2-7, with D unresolved. Germline CDR1 reads SGHAT; CDR2 reads FQNNGV. V lost 1 base, J lost 3 bases, and 7 bases lay in between. The CDR3 has 13 amino acids. In DNA form, the CDR3 reads TGTGCCAGCAGCTTAGGAGGCATCTACGAGCAGTACTTC. It translates to CASSLGGIYEQYF.

This clone is medium-sized (0.01 to 0.1%). J is TRBJ1-1 and V is TRBV6-6; 7 bases line up with TRBD1. Trimming cost V 9 bases and J 2 bases; bases outside gene matches: 6. The CDR3 is 13 residues long. CDR1 is MNHNY, CDR2 SVGAGI, per germline (reference sequence). Here the CDR3 DNA reads TGTGCCAGTTCGGGACAGCCAAACACTGAAGCTTTCTTT. Encoded protein: CASSGQPNTEAFF.

This clone was observed once. The rearrangement links TRBV6-1 to TRBJ2-3, with 8 bases matching TRBD2. The germline gives CDR1 MNHNS, CDR2 SASEGT. This CDR3 region has 14 residues. Losses at the gene ends were 4 bases for V and 4 bases for J; bases not matched to a gene: 4. The CDR3 is CASSVQRGPDTQYF. The CDR3 coding sequence is TGTGCCAGCAGTGTCCAGCGGGGGCCAGATACGCAGTATTTT.